These T cell receptor beta chains were read from a single sample in a study of blood T cells in healthy people across ages. TCRdb recomputed calls from the 5' RACE reads with MiXCR, one row per CDR3 protein. The table records around 800,000 distinct CDR3 sequences, around 43% of them present only once. Sequencing input: blood. The receptors derive from a man aged 60-69 years in good health. Both conserved end residues are trimmed from each CDR3. Each record gives: clone size, V gene, J gene, CDR3 protein. Size is omitted from some rows. Given values are once, few, many or a class for expanded clones.

clone_size: once
v_call: TRBV28
j_call: TRBJ2-5
cdr3_aa: ASSLARTNGQETQY

clone_size: NA
v_call: TRBV20-1
j_call: TRBJ2-5
cdr3_aa: SASGAFRETQY

clone_size: NA
v_call: TRBV7-9
j_call: TRBJ1-6
cdr3_aa: ASSLGDVGPLH

clone_size: NA
v_call: TRBV9
j_call: TRBJ2-3
cdr3_aa: ASSPDRRVTDTQY

clone_size: few
v_call: TRBV18
j_call: TRBJ1-6
cdr3_aa: ASSPGEGRSPLH

clone_size: NA
v_call: TRBV3-1
j_call: TRBJ2-1
cdr3_aa: ASSRRPDSNEQF

clone_size: NA
v_call: TRBV6-1
j_call: TRBJ1-2
cdr3_aa: AGSEWSGYT

clone_size: many
v_call: TRBV12-3/TRBV12-4
j_call: TRBJ1-6
cdr3_aa: ATTGTANSPLH

clone_size: NA
v_call: TRBV7-8
j_call: TRBJ2-6
cdr3_aa: ASSLEASSGANVLT

clone_size: once
v_call: TRBV4-1
j_call: TRBJ1-1
cdr3_aa: ASSHSRGTSMNTEAF

clone_size: few
v_call: TRBV25-1
j_call: TRBJ1-6
cdr3_aa: ASNLDSNNSPLH

clone_size: many
v_call: TRBV9
j_call: TRBJ2-7
cdr3_aa: ASSVLRGKLHEQY

clone_size: few
v_call: TRBV12-3/TRBV12-4
j_call: TRBJ2-1
cdr3_aa: ASSPTVGSYNEQF

clone_size: NA
v_call: TRBV7-2
j_call: NA
cdr3_aa: AGSLGGPEGTQY

clone_size: few
v_call: TRBV4-3
j_call: TRBJ2-3
cdr3_aa: ASSQETNRVRTDTQY

clone_size: few
v_call: TRBV20-1
j_call: TRBJ1-2
cdr3_aa: ILPGPYGYT

clone_size: NA
v_call: TRBV7-2
j_call: TRBJ1-6
cdr3_aa: ASSFTGTPNSPLH

clone_size: NA
v_call: TRBV4-3
j_call: TRBJ2-3
cdr3_aa: ASGQESRAVVLDTQY

clone_size: few
v_call: TRBV6-2/TRBV6-3
j_call: TRBJ1-6
cdr3_aa: ASSYSMRKNNSPLH

clone_size: few
v_call: TRBV4-1
j_call: TRBJ1-2
cdr3_aa: ASSHRPASEGYGYT

clone_size: NA
v_call: TRBV29-1
j_call: TRBJ1-1
cdr3_aa: SVARRNTEAF

clone_size: few
v_call: TRBV18
j_call: TRBJ2-1
cdr3_aa: ASSPITGQVAYNEQF

clone_size: NA
v_call: TRBV24-1
j_call: TRBJ2-2
cdr3_aa: ATSETSGGALDTGELF

clone_size: NA
v_call: TRBV5-6
j_call: TRBJ2-1
cdr3_aa: ASSARGGSGGYNEQF

clone_size: few
v_call: TRBV5-1
j_call: TRBJ2-7
cdr3_aa: ASSYTMPGTGRHEQY

clone_size: NA
v_call: TRBV28
j_call: NA
cdr3_aa: ASIQGPETQY

clone_size: few
v_call: TRBV29-1
j_call: TRBJ2-2
cdr3_aa: SVEKGNTGELF

clone_size: NA
v_call: TRBV12-3/TRBV12-4
j_call: TRBJ2-7
cdr3_aa: ASIVYEQY

clone_size: NA
v_call: TRBV5-1
j_call: TRBJ2-5
cdr3_aa: ASSSEGVLGLQY

clone_size: NA
v_call: TRBV2
j_call: TRBJ1-5
cdr3_aa: ASSRAPRDTQGHSSDQPQH

clone_size: NA
v_call: TRBV20-1
j_call: TRBJ2-7
cdr3_aa: SAWGPGGDTYEQY

clone_size: NA
v_call: TRBV7-9
j_call: TRBJ2-1
cdr3_aa: ASSQTGTGLNNEQF

clone_size: NA
v_call: TRBV24-1
j_call: TRBJ1-2
cdr3_aa: ATSQGAGGYGYT

clone_size: few
v_call: TRBV12-3/TRBV12-4
j_call: TRBJ1-2
cdr3_aa: ASSLNADRSYGYT

clone_size: NA
v_call: TRBV25-1
j_call: TRBJ2-7
cdr3_aa: ASKGVKAYEQY

clone_size: once
v_call: TRBV11-1
j_call: TRBJ2-2
cdr3_aa: ASSSRQDSGELF

clone_size: few
v_call: TRBV27
j_call: TRBJ1-5
cdr3_aa: ASSTTGRSQPQH

clone_size: NA
v_call: TRBV7-2
j_call: TRBJ1-2
cdr3_aa: ASSNRGNYGYT

clone_size: NA
v_call: TRBV6-4
j_call: TRBJ2-3
cdr3_aa: ASSRGLDRTTDTQY

clone_size: NA
v_call: TRBV28
j_call: TRBJ2-1
cdr3_aa: ASSLTTGTSYNEQF

clone_size: NA
v_call: TRBV19
j_call: TRBJ1-2
cdr3_aa: ASSFSRALTGDGYT

clone_size: NA
v_call: TRBV20-1
j_call: TRBJ2-1
cdr3_aa: SASTPGGPFSEQF

clone_size: few
v_call: TRBV6-6
j_call: TRBJ2-1
cdr3_aa: ASSITDSSYNEQF

clone_size: once
v_call: TRBV28
j_call: TRBJ1-5
cdr3_aa: ASSLSRYSNQPQH

clone_size: NA
v_call: TRBV2
j_call: TRBJ2-7
cdr3_aa: ASSEAHGDYEQY

clone_size: NA
v_call: TRBV2
j_call: TRBJ2-5
cdr3_aa: ASSEARVASGRQETQY

clone_size: NA
v_call: TRBV5-5
j_call: TRBJ2-5
cdr3_aa: ASSLDGSAGKTQY

clone_size: few
v_call: TRBV3-1
j_call: TRBJ2-1
cdr3_aa: ASSPTSGGAYEQF

clone_size: NA
v_call: TRBV3-1
j_call: TRBJ2-5
cdr3_aa: ASSQAWGEQY

clone_size: NA
v_call: TRBV5-1
j_call: TRBJ2-5
cdr3_aa: ASSGWTGEETQY